Below, one T cell receptor beta chain is given with its context. This specimen comes from a study of blood T cell repertoires in COVID-19. After removal of 10 bases from V and 1 base from J, the junction contained 5 bases not matched to a gene. The CDR3 length is 16 residues. Germline CDR1 reads SGHAT; CDR2 reads FQNNGV. Using immunoSEQ multiplex PCR, the repertoire was profiled, and TCRdb retains in-frame clones only, with some absent. This sample has about 240,000 clones; 75% to 85% occur once, and the top ten carry around 6%. Material for sequencing was peripheral blood. The rearrangement uses TRBV11-2 and TRBJ2-2, with 14 bases fitting TRBD2. The sequence came from a human donor in a cohort sampled during active COVID-19. For the CDR3, the DNA is TGTGCCACTTCGGGACTAGCGGGAGAGAACACCGGGGAGCTGTTTTTT. The encoded protein is CATSGLAGENTGELFF. Combining the CDR3 with reference TRBV11-2 and TRBJ2-2 gives the whole variable domain EAGVAQSPRYKIIEKRQSVAFWCNPISGHATLYWYQQILGQGPKLLIQFQNNGVVDDSQLPKDRFSAERLKGVDSTLKIQPAKLEDSAVYLCATSGLAGENTGELFFGEGSRLTVL.